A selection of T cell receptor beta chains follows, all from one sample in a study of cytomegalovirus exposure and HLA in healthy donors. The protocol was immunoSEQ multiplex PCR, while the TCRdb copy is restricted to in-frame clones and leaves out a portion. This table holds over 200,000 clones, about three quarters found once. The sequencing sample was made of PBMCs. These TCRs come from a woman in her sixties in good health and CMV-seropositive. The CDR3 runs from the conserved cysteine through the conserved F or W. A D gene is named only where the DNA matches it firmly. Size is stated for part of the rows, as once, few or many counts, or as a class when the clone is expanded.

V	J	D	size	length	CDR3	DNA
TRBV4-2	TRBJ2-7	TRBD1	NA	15	CASSQGGQGSYEQYF	TGTGCCAGCAGCCAAGGGGGACAGGGATCCTACGAGCAGTACTTC
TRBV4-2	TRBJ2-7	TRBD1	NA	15	CASSQDNRGDGEQYF	TGTGCCAGCAGCCAAGACAACAGGGGGGATGGCGAGCAGTACTTC
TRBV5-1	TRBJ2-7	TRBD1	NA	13	CASSFTGVYEQYF	TGCGCCAGCAGCTTTACAGGGGTTTACGAGCAGTACTTC
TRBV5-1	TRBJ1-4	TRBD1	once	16	CASSPGTGQILEKLFF	TGCGCCAGCAGCCCAGGGACAGGCCAGATACTAGAAAAACTGTTTTTT
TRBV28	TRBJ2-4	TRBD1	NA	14	CASRQGQRKNIQYF	TGTGCCAGCAGACAGGGACAGCGAAAAAACATTCAGTACTTC
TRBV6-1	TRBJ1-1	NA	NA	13	CATREGRNTEAFF	TGTGCCACCCGAGAGGGCAGGAACACTGAAGCTTTCTTT
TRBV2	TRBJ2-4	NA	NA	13	CASGTREGNIQYF	TGTGCCAGCGGGACAAGGGAAGGAAACATTCAGTACTTC
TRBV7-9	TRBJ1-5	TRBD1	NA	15	CASSHPAGGHQPQHF	TGTGCCAGCAGCCACCCAGCAGGGGGCCATCAGCCCCAGCATTTT
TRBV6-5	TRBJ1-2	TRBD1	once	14	CASSYKDRDYGYTF	TGTGCCAGCAGTTATAAGGACAGGGACTATGGCTACACCTTC
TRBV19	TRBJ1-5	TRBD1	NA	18	CASRPGQGDVYSNQPQHF	TGTGCCAGTAGGCCGGGACAGGGGGACGTCTATAGCAATCAGCCCCAGCATTTT
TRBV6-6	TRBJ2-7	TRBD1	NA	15	CASSPREGTDGEQYF	TGTGCCAGCAGTCCAAGAGAGGGGACAGATGGCGAGCAGTACTTC
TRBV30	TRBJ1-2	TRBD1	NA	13	CAWTSTGGGGYTF	TGTGCCTGGACTTCGACAGGGGGTGGCGGCTACACCTTC
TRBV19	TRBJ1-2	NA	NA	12	CASSIEGRGYTF	TGTGCCAGTAGTATAGAGGGGAGGGGCTACACCTTC
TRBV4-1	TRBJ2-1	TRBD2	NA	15	CASSQGASGRNEQFF	TGCGCCAGCAGCCAAGGAGCTAGCGGGAGGAATGAGCAGTTCTTC
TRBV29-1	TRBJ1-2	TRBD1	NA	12	CSAGDRDYGYTF	TGCAGCGCCGGGGACAGGGACTATGGCTACACCTTC
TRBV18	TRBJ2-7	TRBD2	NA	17	CASSPNVMTSGRDEQYF	TGTGCCAGCTCACCTAATGTGATGACTAGCGGGAGGGACGAGCAGTACTTC
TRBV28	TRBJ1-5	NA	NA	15	CASSFGGGGNQPQHF	TGTGCCAGCAGTTTCGGCGGGGGCGGTAATCAGCCCCAGCATTTT
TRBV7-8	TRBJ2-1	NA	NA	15	CASSPRRGRFNEQFF	TGTGCCAGCAGCCCTAGGCGGGGGCGATTTAATGAGCAGTTCTTC
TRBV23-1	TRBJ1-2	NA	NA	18	CASSQPLPWDSRRYGYTF	TGCGCCAGCAGTCAACCCCTACCCTGGGACTCCCGCCGCTATGGCTACACCTTC
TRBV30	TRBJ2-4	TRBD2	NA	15	CAWRNGAGGPDIQYF	TGTGCCTGGAGAAACGGGGCGGGGGGGCCAGACATTCAGTACTTC
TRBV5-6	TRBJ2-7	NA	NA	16	CASSLSPSTESYEQYF	TGTGCCAGCAGCTTGTCGCCTTCGACGGAGTCCTACGAGCAGTACTTC
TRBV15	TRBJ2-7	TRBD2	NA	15	CATSRETSGSYEQYF	TGTGCCACCAGCAGAGAAACTAGCGGATCTTACGAGCAGTACTTC
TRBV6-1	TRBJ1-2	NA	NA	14	CASSDLGGRYGYTF	TGTGCCAGCAGTGACCTCGGGGGACGCTATGGCTACACCTTC
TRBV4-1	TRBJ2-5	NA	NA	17	CASSQEVQGQGQETQYF	TGCGCCAGCAGCCAAGAGGTCCAGGGCCAAGGGCAAGAGACCCAGTACTTC
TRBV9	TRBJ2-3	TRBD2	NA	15	CASSERGQSTDTQYF	TGTGCCAGCAGCGAGCGGGGGCAAAGCACAGATACGCAGTATTTT
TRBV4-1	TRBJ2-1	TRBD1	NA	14	CASSPGTGGIEQFF	TGCGCCAGCAGCCCCGGGACAGGGGGCATTGAGCAGTTCTTC
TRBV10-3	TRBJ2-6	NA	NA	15	CAISQVYSGANVLTF	TGTGCCATCAGTCAGGTATACTCTGGGGCCAACGTCCTGACTTTC
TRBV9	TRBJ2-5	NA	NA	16	CASSVDAWRDQETQYF	TGTGCCAGCAGCGTAGATGCTTGGCGGGACCAAGAGACCCAGTACTTC
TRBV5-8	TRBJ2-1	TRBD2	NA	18	CASSSLGTSGGRYNEQFF	TGTGCCAGCAGCTCGTTAGGGACTAGCGGGGGCCGTTACAATGAGCAGTTCTTC
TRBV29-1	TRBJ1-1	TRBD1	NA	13	CSGDLNRGTEALF	TGCAGCGGGGACCTCAACAGGGGCACTGAAGCTCTCTTT
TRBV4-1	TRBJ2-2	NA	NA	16	CASSQDRSGRSGELFF	TGCGCCAGCAGCCAAGATCGAAGCGGTAGGAGCGGGGAGCTGTTTTTT
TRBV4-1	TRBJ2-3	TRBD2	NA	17	CASSQPLAEEGPDTQYF	TGCGCCAGCAGCCAGCCACTAGCGGAGGAGGGGCCAGATACGCAGTATTTT
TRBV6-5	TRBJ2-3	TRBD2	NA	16	CASSYSSGGRTDTQYF	TGTGCCAGCAGTTACTCGAGCGGGGGGCGCACAGATACGCAGTATTTT
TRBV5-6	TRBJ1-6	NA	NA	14	CASSLEAGYSPLHF	TGTGCCAGCAGCTTAGAAGCAGGGTACTCACCCCTCCACTTT
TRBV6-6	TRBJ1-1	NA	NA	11	CASTGNTEAFF	TGTGCCAGCACAGGGAACACTGAAGCTTTCTTT
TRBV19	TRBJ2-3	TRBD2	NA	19	CASSRLLAGVSSRTDTQYF	TGTGCCAGTAGTAGACTACTAGCGGGGGTTTCCTCTAGGACAGATACGCAGTATTTT
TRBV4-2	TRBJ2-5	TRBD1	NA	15	CASSQLGQGMETQYF	TGTGCCAGCAGCCAACTAGGACAGGGGATGGAGACCCAGTACTTC